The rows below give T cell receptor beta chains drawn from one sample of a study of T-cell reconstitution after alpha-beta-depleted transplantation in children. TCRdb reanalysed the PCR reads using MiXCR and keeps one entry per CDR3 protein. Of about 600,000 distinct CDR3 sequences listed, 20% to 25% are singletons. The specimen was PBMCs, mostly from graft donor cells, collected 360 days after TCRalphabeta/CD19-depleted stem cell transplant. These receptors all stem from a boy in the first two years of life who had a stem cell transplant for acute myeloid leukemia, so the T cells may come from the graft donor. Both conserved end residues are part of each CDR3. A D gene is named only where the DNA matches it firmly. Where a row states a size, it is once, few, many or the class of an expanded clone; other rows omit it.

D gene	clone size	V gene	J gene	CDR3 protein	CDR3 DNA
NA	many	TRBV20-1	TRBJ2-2	CSARGRGYANTGELFF	TGCAGTGCTAGGGGCAGGGGATACGCGAACACCGGGGAGCTGTTTTTT
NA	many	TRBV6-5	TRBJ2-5	CASSYSTGPPQETQYF	TGTGCCAGCAGTTACTCGACGGGGCCCCCCCAAGAGACCCAGTACTTC
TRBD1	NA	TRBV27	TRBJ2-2	CASRGQGKTGELFF	TGTGCCAGCAGGGGACAGGGTAAAACCGGGGAGCTGTTTTTT
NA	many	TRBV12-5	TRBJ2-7	CASGFPRGTYEQYF	TGTGCTAGTGGTTTTCCCAGGGGAACCTACGAGCAGTACTTC
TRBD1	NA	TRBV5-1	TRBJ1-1	CASSLALTGRTEAFF	TGCGCCAGCAGCTTGGCCCTGACAGGGCGAACTGAAGCTTTCTTT
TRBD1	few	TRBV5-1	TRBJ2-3	CASRRDRGRTDTQYF	TGCGCCAGCAGACGGGACAGGGGAAGGACAGATACGCAGTATTTT
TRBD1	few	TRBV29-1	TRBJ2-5	CSVRQGETQYF	TGCAGCGTCCGACAGGGGGAGACCCAGTACTTC
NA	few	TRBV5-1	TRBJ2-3	CASSLDGNPHF	TGCGCCAGCAGCTTGGATGGGAACCCGCATTTT
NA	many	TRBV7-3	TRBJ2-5	CASSAGSQETQYF	TGTGCCAGCAGCGCAGGGTCCCAAGAGACCCAGTACTTC
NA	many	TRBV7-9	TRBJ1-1	CASSRTAEAFF	TGTGCCAGCAGCAGGACGGCTGAAGCTTTCTTT
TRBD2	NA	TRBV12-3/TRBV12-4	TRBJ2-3	CASSPGTSGVRTDTQYF	TGTGCCAGCAGTCCCGGGACTAGCGGGGTTCGCACAGATACGCAGTATTTT
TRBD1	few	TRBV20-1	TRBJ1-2	CSARAQDRTGGYTF	TGCAGTGCTAGAGCTCAGGACAGGACGGGCGGCTACACCTTC
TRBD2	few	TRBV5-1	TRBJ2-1	CASSSRGRTSGHNEQFF	TGCGCCAGCAGCTCTCGCGGGCGAACTAGCGGACACAATGAGCAGTTCTTC
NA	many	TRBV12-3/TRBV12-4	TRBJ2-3	CASNPGLPHTDTQYF	TGTGCCAGCAACCCTGGGCTCCCCCACACAGATACGCAGTATTTT
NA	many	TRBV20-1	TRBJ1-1	CSADPGRTEAFF	TGCAGTGCTGACCCGGGACGAACTGAAGCTTTCTTT
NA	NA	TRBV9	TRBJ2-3	CASRARSGADTQYF	TGTGCCAGCAGAGCAAGGAGTGGGGCAGATACGCAGTATTTT
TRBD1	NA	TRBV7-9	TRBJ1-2	CASSSLGQGGVGYTF	TGTGCCAGCAGCTCCCTAGGACAGGGGGGCGTTGGCTACACCTTC
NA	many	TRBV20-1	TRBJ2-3	CSASWGEADTQYF	TGCAGTGCTAGCTGGGGGGAAGCAGATACGCAGTATTTT
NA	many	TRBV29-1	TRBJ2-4	CSATPNGGRIQYF	TGCAGCGCTACCCCCAACGGGGGGCGCATTCAGTACTTC
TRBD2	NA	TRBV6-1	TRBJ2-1	CASSAFGGGHNEQFF	TGTGCCAGCAGTGCCTTCGGGGGGGGTCACAATGAGCAGTTCTTC
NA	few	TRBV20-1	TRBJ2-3	CSASRDLLTDTQYF	TGCAGTGCTAGTAGGGACCTGCTCACAGATACGCAGTATTTT
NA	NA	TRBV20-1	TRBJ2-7	CSARGFHGHQEPYEQYF	TGCAGTGCTAGAGGCTTTCATGGACACCAGGAACCCTACGAGCAGTACTTC
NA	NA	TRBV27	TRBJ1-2	CASSRSSGVYGYTF	TGTGCCAGCAGTCGCTCATCGGGGGTCTATGGCTACACCTTC
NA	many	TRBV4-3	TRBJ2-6	CASSQTRSGANVLTF	TGCGCCAGCAGCCAAACCAGATCTGGGGCCAACGTCCTGACTTTC
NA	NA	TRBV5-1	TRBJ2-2	CASSRVGTPNTGELFF	TGCGCCAGCAGCCGGGTGGGGACACCGAACACCGGGGAGCTGTTTTTT